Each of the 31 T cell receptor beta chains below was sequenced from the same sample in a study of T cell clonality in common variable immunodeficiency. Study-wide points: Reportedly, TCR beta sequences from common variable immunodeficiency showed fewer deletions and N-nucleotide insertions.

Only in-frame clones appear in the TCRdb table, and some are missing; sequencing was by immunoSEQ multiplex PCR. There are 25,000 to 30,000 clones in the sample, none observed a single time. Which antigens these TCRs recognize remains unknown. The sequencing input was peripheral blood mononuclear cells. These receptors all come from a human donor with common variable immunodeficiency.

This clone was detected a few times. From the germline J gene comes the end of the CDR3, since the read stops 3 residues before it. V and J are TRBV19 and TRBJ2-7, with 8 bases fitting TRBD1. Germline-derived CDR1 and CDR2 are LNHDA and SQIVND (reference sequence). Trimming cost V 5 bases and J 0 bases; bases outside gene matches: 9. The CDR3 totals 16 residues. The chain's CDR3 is CASSSPPGTGSYEQYF. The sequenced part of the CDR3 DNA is TGTGCCAGTAGTTCTCCTCCCGGGACAGGCTCCTACGAG.

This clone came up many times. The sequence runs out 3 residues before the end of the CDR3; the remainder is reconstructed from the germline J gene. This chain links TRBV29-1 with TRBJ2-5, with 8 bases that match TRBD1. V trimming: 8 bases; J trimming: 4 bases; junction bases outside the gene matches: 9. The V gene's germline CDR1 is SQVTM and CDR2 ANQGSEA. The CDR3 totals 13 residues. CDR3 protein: CSIVDRVGETQYF. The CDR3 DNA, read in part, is TGCAGCATAGTGGACAGGGTAGGAGAGACC.

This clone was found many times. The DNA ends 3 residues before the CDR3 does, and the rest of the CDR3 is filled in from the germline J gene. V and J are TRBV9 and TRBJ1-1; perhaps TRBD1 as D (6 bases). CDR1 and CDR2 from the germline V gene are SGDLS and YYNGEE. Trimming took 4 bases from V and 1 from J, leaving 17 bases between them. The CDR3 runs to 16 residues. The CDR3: CASSTSVKGGNTEAFF. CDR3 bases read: TGTGCCAGCAGCACGTCGGTCAAAGGGGGGAACACTGAA.

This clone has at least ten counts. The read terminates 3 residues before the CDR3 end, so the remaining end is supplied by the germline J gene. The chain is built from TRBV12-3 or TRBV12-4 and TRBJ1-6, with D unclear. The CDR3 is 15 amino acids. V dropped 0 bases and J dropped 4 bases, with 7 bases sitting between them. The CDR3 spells CASSLAGVYNSPLHF. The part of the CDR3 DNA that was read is TGTGCCAGCAGTTTAGCCGGGGTTTATAATTCACCC.

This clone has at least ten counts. CDR3 DNA (partial): TGTGCCAGTAGGCGGACAGGGTTTAACCATCAGAGCAATCAGCCC. Amino acid sequence: CASRRTGFNHQSNQP. The whole CDR3 region reads CASRRTGFNHQSNQPQHF. The V and J genes are TRBV19 and TRBJ1-5; TRBD1 matches 8 bases. The CDR3 extends 3 residues past the end of the read, so its final part is completed from the germline J gene. J was trimmed by 1 base and V by 6 bases; bases with no gene match: 14. Per the germline V gene, CDR1 is LNHDA and CDR2 is SQIVND (reference sequence). The CDR3 length is 18 residues.

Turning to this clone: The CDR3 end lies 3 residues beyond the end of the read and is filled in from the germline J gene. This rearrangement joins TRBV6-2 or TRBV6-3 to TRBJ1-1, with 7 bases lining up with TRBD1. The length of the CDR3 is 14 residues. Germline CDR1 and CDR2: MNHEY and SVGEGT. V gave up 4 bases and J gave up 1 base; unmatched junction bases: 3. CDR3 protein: CASSSTGRNTEAFF. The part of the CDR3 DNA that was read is TGTGCCAGCAGTTCGACAGGGCGGAACACTGAA.

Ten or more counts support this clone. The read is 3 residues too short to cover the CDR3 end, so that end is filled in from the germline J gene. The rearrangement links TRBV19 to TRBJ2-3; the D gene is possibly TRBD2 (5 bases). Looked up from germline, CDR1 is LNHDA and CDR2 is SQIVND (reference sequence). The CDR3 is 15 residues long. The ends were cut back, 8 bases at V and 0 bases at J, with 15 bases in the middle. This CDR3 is CASSRRGTSTDTQYF. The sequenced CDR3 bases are TGTGCCAGTTCCCGTCGGGGAACTAGCACAGATACG.

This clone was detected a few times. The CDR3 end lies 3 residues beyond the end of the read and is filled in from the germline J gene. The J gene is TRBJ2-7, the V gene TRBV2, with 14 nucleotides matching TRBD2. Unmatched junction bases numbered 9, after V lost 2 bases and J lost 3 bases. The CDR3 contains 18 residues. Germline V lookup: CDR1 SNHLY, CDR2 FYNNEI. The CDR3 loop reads CASSEFGTSGSVGYEQYF. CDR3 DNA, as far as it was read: TGTGCCAGCAGTGAATTCGGGACTAGCGGGAGCGTAGGCTACGAG.

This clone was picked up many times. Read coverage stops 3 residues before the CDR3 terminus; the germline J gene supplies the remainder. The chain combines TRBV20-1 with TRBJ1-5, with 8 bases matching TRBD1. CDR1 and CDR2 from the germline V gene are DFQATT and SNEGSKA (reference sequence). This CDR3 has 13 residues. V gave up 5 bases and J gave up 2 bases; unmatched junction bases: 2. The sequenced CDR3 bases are TGCAGTGCTTTGACAGGGGGCAATCAGCCC. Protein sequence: CSALTGGNQP. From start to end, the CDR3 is CSALTGGNQPQHF.

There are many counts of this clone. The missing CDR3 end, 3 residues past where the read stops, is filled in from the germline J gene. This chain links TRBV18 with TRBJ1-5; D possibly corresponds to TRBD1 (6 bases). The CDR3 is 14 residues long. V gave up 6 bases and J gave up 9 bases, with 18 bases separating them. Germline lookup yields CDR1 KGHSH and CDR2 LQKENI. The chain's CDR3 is CASSLDSASWPQHF. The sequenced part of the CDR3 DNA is TGTGCCAGCTCGTTGGACAGCGCCTCGTGGCCC.

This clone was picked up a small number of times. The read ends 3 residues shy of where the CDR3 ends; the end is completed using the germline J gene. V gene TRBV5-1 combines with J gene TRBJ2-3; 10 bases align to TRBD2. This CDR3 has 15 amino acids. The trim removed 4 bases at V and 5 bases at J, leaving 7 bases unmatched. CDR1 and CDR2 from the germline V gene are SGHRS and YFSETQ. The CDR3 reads CASSLLAGELDTQYF. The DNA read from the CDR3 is TGCGCCAGCAGCCTGCTAGCGGGAGAGCTAGATACG. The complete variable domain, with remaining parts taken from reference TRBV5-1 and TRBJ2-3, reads KAGVTQTPRYLIKTRGQQVTLSCSPISGHRSVSWYQQTPGQGLQFLFEYFSETQRNKGNFPGRFSGRQFSNSRSEMNVSTLELGDSALYLCASSLLAGELDTQYFGPGTRLTVL.

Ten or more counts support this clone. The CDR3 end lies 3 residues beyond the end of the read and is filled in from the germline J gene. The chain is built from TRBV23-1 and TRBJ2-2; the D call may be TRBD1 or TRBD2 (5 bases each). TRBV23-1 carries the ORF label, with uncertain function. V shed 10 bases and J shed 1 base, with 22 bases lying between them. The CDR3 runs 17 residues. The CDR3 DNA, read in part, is TGCGCCACAAGAGGGGAGAGCCGCCTCCAGAACACCGGGGAG. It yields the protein CATRGESRLQNTGE. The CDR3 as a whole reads CATRGESRLQNTGELFF.

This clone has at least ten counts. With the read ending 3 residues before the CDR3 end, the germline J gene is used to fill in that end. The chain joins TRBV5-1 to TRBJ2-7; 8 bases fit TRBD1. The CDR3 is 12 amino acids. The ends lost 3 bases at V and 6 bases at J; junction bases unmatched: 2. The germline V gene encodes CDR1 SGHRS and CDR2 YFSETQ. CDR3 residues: CASSYGQGEQYF. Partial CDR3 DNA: TGCGCCAGCAGCTACGGACAGGGCGAG.

CDR3 DNA, as far as it was read: TGTGCCAGCAGCGCTGACAGGGCAACTAATGAAAAA. The encoded protein is CASSADRATNEK. The entire CDR3 protein reads CASSADRATNEKLFF. V gene TRBV7-2 combines with J gene TRBJ1-4; TRBD1 aligns across 7 bases. With the read ending 3 residues before the CDR3 end, the germline J gene is used to fill in that end. The length of the CDR3 is 15 residues. The germline V gene has CDR1 SGHTA and CDR2 FQGNSA. J was trimmed by 0 bases and V by 5 bases; bases with no gene match: 3. Drawing the rest from reference TRBV7-2 and TRBJ1-4, the complete variable domain is GAGVSQSPSNKVTEKGKDVELRCDPISGHTALYWYRQSLGQGLEFLIYFQGNSAPDKSGLPSDRFSAERTGGSVSTLTIQRTQQEDSAVYLCASSADRATNEKLFFGSGTQLSVL.

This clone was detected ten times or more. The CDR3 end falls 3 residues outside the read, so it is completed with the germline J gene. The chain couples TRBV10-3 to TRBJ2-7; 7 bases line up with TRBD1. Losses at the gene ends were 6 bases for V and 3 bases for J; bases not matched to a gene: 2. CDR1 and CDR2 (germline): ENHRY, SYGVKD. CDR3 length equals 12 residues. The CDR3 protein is CAIRRDSYEQYF. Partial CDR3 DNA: TGTGCCATCAGACGGGACAGCTACGAG.

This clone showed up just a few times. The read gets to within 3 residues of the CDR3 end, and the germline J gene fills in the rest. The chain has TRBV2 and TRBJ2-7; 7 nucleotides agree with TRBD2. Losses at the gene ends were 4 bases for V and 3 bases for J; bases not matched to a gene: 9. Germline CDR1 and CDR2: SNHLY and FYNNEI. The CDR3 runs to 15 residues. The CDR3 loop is CASSGGGLPNYEQYF. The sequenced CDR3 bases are TGTGCCAGCAGTGGGGGGGGACTCCCCAACTACGAG.

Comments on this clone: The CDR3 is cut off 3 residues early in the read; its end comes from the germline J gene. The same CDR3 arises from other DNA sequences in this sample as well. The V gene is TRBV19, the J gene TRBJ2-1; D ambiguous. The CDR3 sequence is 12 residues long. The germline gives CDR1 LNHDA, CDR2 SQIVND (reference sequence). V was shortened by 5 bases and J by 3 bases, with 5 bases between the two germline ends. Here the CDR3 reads CASSPSYNEQFF. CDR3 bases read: TGTGCCAGTAGTCCTAGCTACAATGAG.

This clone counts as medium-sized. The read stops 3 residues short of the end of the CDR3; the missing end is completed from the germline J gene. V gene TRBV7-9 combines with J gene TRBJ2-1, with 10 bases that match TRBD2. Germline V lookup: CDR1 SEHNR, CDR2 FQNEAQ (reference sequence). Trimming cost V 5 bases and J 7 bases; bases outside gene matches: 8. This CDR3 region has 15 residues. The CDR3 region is CASSDLAGVSNEQFF. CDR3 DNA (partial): TGTGCCAGCAGCGACCTAGCGGGAGTCTCAAATGAG. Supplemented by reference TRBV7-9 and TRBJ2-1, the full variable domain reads DTGVSQNPRHKITKRGQNVTFRCDPISEHNRLYWYRQTLGQGPEFLTYFQNEAQLEKSRLLSDRFSAERPKGSFSTLEIQRTEQGDSAMYLCASSDLAGVSNEQFFGPGTRLTVL.

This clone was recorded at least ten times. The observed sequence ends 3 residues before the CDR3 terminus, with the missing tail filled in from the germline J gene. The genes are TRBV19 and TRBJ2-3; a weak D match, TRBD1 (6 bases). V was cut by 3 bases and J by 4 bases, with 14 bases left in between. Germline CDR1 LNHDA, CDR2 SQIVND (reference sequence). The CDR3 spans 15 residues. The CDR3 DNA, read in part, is TGTGCCAGTAGTATGCCCGGACAGTCGGCAGATACG. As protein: CASSMPGQSADT. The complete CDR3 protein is CASSMPGQSADTQYF.

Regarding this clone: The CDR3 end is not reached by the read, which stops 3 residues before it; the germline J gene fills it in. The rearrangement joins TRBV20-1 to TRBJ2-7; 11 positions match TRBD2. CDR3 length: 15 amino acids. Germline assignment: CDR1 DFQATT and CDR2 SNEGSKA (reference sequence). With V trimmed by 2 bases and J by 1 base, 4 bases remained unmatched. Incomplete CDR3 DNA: TGCAGTGCTAGATCGGGACTAGCGGAATCCTACGAG. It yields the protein CSARSGLAESYE. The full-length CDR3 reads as CSARSGLAESYEQYF.

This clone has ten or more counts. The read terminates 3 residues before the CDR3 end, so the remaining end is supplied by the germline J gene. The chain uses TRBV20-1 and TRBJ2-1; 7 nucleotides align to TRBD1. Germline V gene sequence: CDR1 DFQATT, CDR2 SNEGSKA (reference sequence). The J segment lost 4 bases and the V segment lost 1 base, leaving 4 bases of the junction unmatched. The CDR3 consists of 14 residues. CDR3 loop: CSARGDSWYNEQFF. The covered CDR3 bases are TGCAGTGCTAGAGGGGACAGTTGGTACAATGAG.

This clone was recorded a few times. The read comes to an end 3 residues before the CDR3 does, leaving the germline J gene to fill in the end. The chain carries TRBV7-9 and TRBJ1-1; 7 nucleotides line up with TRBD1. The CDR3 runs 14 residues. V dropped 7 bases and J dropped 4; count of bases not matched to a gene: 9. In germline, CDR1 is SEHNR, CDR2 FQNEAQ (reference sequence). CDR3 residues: CASTETGRFTEAFF. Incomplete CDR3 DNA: TGTGCCAGCACGGAGACAGGGAGGTTCACTGAA.

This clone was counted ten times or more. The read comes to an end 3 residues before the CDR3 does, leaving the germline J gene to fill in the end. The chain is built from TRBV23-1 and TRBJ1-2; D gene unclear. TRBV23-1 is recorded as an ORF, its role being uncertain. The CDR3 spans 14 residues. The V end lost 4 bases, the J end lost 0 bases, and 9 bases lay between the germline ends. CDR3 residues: CASSRPQTNYGYTF. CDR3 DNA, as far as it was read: TGCGCCAGCAGTCGTCCCCAGACTAACTATGGC.

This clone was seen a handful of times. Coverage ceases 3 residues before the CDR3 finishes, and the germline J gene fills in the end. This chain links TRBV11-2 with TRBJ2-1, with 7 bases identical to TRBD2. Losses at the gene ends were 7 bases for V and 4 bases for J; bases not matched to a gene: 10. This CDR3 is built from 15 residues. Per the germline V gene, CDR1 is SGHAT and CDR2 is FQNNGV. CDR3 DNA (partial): TGTGCCAGCAACACATTGGCGGGAGATTACAATGAG. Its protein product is CASNTLAGDYNE. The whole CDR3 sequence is CASNTLAGDYNEQFF.

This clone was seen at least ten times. CDR3 protein: CASSDTGGQETQYF. The CDR3 DNA, read in part, is TGTGCCAGCAGTGATACAGGGGGCCAAGAGACC. J is TRBJ2-5 and V is TRBV2; 8 positions match TRBD1. The read ends 3 residues early relative to the CDR3; the germline J gene fills the gap. V gave up 3 bases and J gave up 1 base; unmatched junction bases: 1. The CDR3 covers 14 residues. Germline CDR1 is SNHLY and CDR2 is FYNNEI.

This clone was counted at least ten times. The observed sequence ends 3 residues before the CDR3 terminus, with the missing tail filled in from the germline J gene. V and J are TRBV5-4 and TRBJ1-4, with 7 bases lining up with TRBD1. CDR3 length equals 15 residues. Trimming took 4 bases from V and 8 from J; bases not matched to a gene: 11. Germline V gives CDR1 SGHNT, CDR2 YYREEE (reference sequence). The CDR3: CASSPGGQREEKLFF. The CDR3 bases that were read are TGTGCCAGCAGCCCCGGGGGACAGAGGGAAGAAAAA.

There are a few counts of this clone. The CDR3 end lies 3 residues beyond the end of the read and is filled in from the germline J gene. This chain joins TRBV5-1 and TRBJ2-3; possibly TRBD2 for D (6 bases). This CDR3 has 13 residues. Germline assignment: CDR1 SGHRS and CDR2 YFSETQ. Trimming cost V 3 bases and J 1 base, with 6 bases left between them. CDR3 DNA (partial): TGCGCCAGCAGCTCTAGCGGCACAGATACG. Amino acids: CASSSSGTDT. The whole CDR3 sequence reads CASSSSGTDTQYF.

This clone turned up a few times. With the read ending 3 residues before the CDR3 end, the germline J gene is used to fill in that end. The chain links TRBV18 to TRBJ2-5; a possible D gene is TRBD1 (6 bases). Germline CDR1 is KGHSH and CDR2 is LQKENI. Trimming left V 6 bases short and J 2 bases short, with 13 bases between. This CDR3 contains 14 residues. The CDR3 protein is CASSQTGPQETQYF. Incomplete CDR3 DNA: TGTGCCAGCTCGCAGACAGGCCCGCAAGAGACC.

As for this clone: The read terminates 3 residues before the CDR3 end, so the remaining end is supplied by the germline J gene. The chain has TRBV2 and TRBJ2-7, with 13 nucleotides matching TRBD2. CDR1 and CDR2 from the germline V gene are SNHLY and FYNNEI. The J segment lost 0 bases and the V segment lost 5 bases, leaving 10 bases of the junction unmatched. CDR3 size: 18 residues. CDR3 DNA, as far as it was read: TGTGCCAGCAGTTCCGGGACTAGCGGGGTGGGGTTCTCCTACGAG. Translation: CASSSGTSGVGFSYE. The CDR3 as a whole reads CASSSGTSGVGFSYEQYF.

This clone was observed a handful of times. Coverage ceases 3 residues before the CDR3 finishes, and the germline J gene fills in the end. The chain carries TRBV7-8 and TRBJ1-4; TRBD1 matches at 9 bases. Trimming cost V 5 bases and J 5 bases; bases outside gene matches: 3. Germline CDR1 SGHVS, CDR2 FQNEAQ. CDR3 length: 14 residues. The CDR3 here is CASSKDRGNEKLFF. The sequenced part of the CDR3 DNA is TGTGCCAGCAGCAAGGACAGGGGCAATGAAAAA.

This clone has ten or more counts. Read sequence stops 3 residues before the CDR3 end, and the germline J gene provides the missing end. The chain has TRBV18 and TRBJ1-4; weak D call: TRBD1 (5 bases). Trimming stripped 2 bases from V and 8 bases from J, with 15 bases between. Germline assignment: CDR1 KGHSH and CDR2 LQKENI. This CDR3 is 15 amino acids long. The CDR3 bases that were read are TGTGCCAGCTCACCAATGGGACTCCTCTTAGAAAAA. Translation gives CASSPMGLLLEK. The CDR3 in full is CASSPMGLLLEKLFF.